There are many counts of the clone carrying this T cell receptor beta chain. The sample belongs to a study of quantifying T cell responses using KT2 cells. Study at large: RNA was reverse transcribed with TCR alpha and beta constant-region primers. Under optimum conditions, T4 ligation efficiency was estimated at more than 9.5%.

A single-stranded UMI oligo with SP2 sequence was ligated to cDNA 3' ends. An equimolar mix of RC1.1 and RC1.2 primed the beta chain across TRBC1 and TRBC2. TCRdb fed the UMI-ligation and nested PCR reads into MiXCR, producing one record per CDR3 protein. Among 25,000 to 35,000 distinct CDR3 sequences listed, approximately 10% were seen once. This CDR3 comprises 15 residues. V lost 3 bases and J 0 bases, leaving 10 bases between the germline ends. Germline-derived CDR1 and CDR2 are SGHTA and FQGTGA. Sequencing was carried out using PBMCs spiked with cells of the T cell clone KT2. V gene TRBV7-3 combines with J gene TRBJ2-3; D is unresolved. The clonotype originates from a human donor. The CDR3 here is CASSFRGASTDTQYF. CDR3 in DNA: TGTGCCAGCAGCTTCCGCGGTGCTAGCACAGATACGCAGTATTTT.